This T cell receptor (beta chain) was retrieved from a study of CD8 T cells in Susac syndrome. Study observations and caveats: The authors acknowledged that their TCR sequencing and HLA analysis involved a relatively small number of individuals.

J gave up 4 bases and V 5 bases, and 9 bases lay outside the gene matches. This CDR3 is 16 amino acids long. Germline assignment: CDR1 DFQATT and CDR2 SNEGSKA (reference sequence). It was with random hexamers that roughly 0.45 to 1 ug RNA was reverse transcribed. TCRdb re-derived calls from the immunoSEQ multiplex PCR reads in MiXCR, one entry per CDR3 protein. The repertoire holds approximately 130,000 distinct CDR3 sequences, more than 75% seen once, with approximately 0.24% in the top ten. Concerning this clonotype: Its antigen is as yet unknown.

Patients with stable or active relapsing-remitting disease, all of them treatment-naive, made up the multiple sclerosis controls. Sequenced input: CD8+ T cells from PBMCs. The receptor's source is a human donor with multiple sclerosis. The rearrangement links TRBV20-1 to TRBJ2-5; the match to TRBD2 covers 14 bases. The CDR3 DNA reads TGCAGTGCTGAGGGGACTAGCGGGAGTAGGGGAGAGACCCAGTACTTC. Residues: CSAEGTSGSRGETQYF.